Ten or more counts support the clone carrying this T cell receptor (beta chain). Antigen: not known. This specimen belongs to a study of T and B cells in COVID-19 patients. Study at large: COVID-19 patients gave peripheral blood either during active infection or after recovery. General study findings and limits: Exclusive to the recovered cohort were a few thousand TCR clusters, a few dozen of them with low generation probability. Patients with COVID-19 reportedly showed strongly skewed T cell receptor beta variable and joining gene usage. Blood from mildly ill patients while symptomatic, and early samples from severe cases, were scarce.

This CDR3 is 14 amino acids long. The germline gives CDR1 KGHSH, CDR2 LQKENI. V lost 5 bases and J lost 4; bases outside the gene matches: 6. Each TRB amplification used roughly 220-550 ng of genomic DNA from blood. TRB rearrangements were amplified by multiplex PCR with BIOMED2 TRB-A/B primers. TCRdb redid the calling of the multiplex PCR reads with MiXCR, one entry per CDR3 protein. The table has about 8,900 distinct CDR3 sequences, about a third seen once; the top ten hold approximately 55%. This sequence joins TRBV18 and TRBJ2-3; 7 positions match TRBD1. This TCR was sampled from a human donor with active COVID-19. The sequenced sample consisted of blood. This CDR3 is CASSVEGAADTQYF. The DNA of the CDR3 is TGTGCCAGCTCAGTTGAGGGGGCCGCAGATACGCAGTATTTT. Full variable domain (missing parts from reference TRBV18 and TRBJ2-3): NAGVMQNPRHLVRRRGQEARLRCSPMKGHSHVYWYRQLPEEGLKFMVYLQKENIIDESGMPKERFSAEFPKEGPSILRIQQVVRGDSAAYFCASSVEGAADTQYFGPGTRLTVL.